A selection of T cell receptor beta chains follows, all from one sample in a study of CD8 T cells in Susac syndrome. TCRdb used MiXCR to reprocess the immunoSEQ multiplex PCR reads, holding one entry per CDR3 protein. The table includes about 300,000 distinct CDR3 sequences, around 91% detected once. The sequencing input was CD8+ T cells from PBMCs. These receptors came from a human donor with multiple sclerosis. Each CDR3 is given with its conserved first and last residue. D genes are given only for firm matches. Expanded clones get a size class; other rows say once, few or many, or leave the size out.

j_gene | d_gene | abundance | v_gene | CDR3nt | CDR3aa
TRBJ2-7 | TRBD1 | . | TRBV5-6 | TGTGCCAGCAGCACACCAATCGGGACAGGGGTTTACGAGCAGTACTTC | CASSTPIGTGVYEQYF
TRBJ2-2 | TRBD1 | . | TRBV7-3 | TGTGCCAGCAGCTTAAATCCCCGGACAGGGTTTACCGGGGAGCTGTTTTTT | CASSLNPRTGFTGELFF
TRBJ2-1 | . | . | TRBV28 | TGTGCCAGCAGTTTCCAGCGAAACAATGAGCAGTTCTTC | CASSFQRNNEQFF
TRBJ1-1 | . | . | TRBV20-1 | TGCAGTGCTAGAGATACGGATTCAAGGGCGGAGACTGAAGCTTTCTTT | CSARDTDSRAETEAFF
TRBJ2-3 | . | . | TRBV27 | TGTGCCAGCAGTTTCGGGGCGACAGATACGCAGTATTTT | CASSFGATDTQYF
TRBJ2-2 | . | . | TRBV7-2 | TGTGCCAGCAGCTGGATGGTGGTTGAGGTTACCGGGGAGCTGTTTTTT | CASSWMVVEVTGELFF
TRBJ1-1 | TRBD1 | . | TRBV19 | TGTGCCAGCAGCACAGGGGGGAACACTGAAGCTTTCTTT | CASSTGGNTEAFF
TRBJ2-1 | TRBD1 | . | TRBV24-1 | TGTGCCACCAGTGATCCTAGGACAGGGACGGTTGGGAATGAGCAGTTCTTC | CATSDPRTGTVGNEQFF
TRBJ2-3 | . | . | TRBV20-1 | TGCAGTAGAAGATTTTCAGGGGGGATTGGAACAGATACGCAGTATTTT | CSRRFSGGIGTDTQYF
TRBJ2-7 | TRBD1 | few | TRBV29-1 | TGCAGCGCCCTGACAGGGAAGTCCTACGAGCAGTACTTC | CSALTGKSYEQYF
TRBJ2-1 | TRBD2 | . | TRBV24-1 | TGTGCCACCAGTGGGCTAGCGGGGCGGTCTACGCTTGGCCCCTACAATGAGCAGTTCTTC | CATSGLAGRSTLGPYNEQFF
TRBJ2-7 | TRBD1 | . | TRBV5-1 | TGCGCCAGCAGCCCGGGACAGGGGGTTCCCTACGAGCAGTACTTC | CASSPGQGVPYEQYF
TRBJ1-5 | . | . | TRBV12-3/TRBV12-4 | TGTGCCAGCAGTTTATGGATGCAGCCCCAGCATTTT | CASSLWMQPQHF
TRBJ2-1 | . | . | TRBV20-1 | TGCAGTGCTCGCACTAGAGAGGATAGCTCCTACAATGAGCAGTTCTTC | CSARTREDSSYNEQFF
TRBJ2-1 | TRBD2 | . | TRBV30 | TGTGCCTGGAGTGTACTGGCGGGAGGGGACAATAAGCAGTTCTTC | CAWSVLAGGDNKQFF
TRBJ2-3 | . | . | TRBV27 | TGTGCCAGCAGTTTCCTAGTCAACACAGATACGCAGTATTTT | CASSFLVNTDTQYF
TRBJ2-1 | . | . | TRBV7-6 | TGTGCCAGCAGCTTGTTGGACTACTCCTACAATGAGCAGTTCTTC | CASSLLDYSYNEQFF
TRBJ2-7 | . | . | TRBV12-3/TRBV12-4 | TGTGCCAGCAGTTTCGGCAGTCCAGGTTCAGAGCAGTACTTC | CASSFGSPGSEQYF
TRBJ2-6 | TRBD1 | once | TRBV5-1 | TGCGCCAGCAGCTTGGAGGGACAGTCTGGGGCCAACGTCCTGACTTTC | CASSLEGQSGANVLTF
TRBJ2-3 | TRBD1 | . | TRBV27 | TGTGCCAGCAGTCAAAGGACAGGGGGCCCAGATACGCAGTATTTT | CASSQRTGGPDTQYF
TRBJ1-1 | . | . | TRBV4-1 | TGCGCCAGCAGCCCAACAATCCAGGCTGTCACTGAAGCTTTCTTT | CASSPTIQAVTEAFF
TRBJ2-3 | . | . | TRBV7-3 | TGTGCCAGCAGTTCGACCACAGATACGCAGTATTTT | CASSSTTDTQYF
TRBJ2-3 | TRBD1 | . | TRBV20-1 | TGCAGTGCCAAAACCGGGGACAGTTATACGCAGTATTTT | CSAKTGDSYTQYF
TRBJ2-7 | TRBD2 | . | TRBV6-5 | TGTGCCAGCGCGATCGGGACTAGCGGGAGATACGAGCAGTACTTC | CASAIGTSGRYEQYF
TRBJ2-1 | . | once | TRBV29-1 | TGCAGCGTTGGTGGCGGCAACGGCTACAATGAGCAGTTCTTC | CSVGGGNGYNEQFF
TRBJ1-1 | . | . | TRBV4-1 | TGCGCCAGCAGCCAAGTGTACTCGCGCGTTCACACTGAAGCTTTCTTT | CASSQVYSRVHTEAFF
TRBJ2-1 | . | . | TRBV14 | TGTGCCAGCAGCCATGGCAATGAGCAGTTCTTC | CASSHGNEQFF
TRBJ2-1 | TRBD1 | . | TRBV14 | TGTGCCAGCAGCCAGTCGACAGGGGTAAGATTCAATGAGCAGTTCTTC | CASSQSTGVRFNEQFF
TRBJ1-4 | TRBD1 | . | TRBV27 | TGTGCCAGCAGTTGGGACAGAAATAATGAAAAACTGTTTTTT | CASSWDRNNEKLFF
TRBJ2-7 | . | few | TRBV19 | TGTGCCAGTAGTATCGGACCCTACGAGCAGTACTTC | CASSIGPYEQYF
TRBJ2-1 | . | . | TRBV12-3/TRBV12-4 | TGTGCCAGCAGTTTCACGGACTTCCATGAGCAGTTCTTC | CASSFTDFHEQFF
TRBJ1-1 | TRBD1 | once | TRBV30 | TGTGCCTGCACGTCCAGGGGGGCCATGAGAACTGAAGCTTTCTTT | CACTSRGAMRTEAFF
TRBJ2-1 | . | . | TRBV19 | TGTGCCAGTAGCACGTCCGAGACCTCCTACAATGAGCAGTTCTTC | CASSTSETSYNEQFF
TRBJ2-7 | . | . | TRBV7-2 | TGTGCCAGCAGTTGGGGGCCGGACAGTTATTTATCCTACGAGCAGTACTTC | CASSWGPDSYLSYEQYF
TRBJ1-2 | TRBD1 | . | TRBV30 | TGTGCCTGGAGCTCCCATAGGACAGGGGGCCGACGGGTCTATGGCTACACCTTC | CAWSSHRTGGRRVYGYTF
TRBJ2-7 | TRBD2 | . | TRBV3-1 | TGTGCCAGCAGCCATCGAGGTAGCGGGAGAACCTACGAGCAGTACTTC | CASSHRGSGRTYEQYF
TRBJ1-2 | TRBD1 | . | TRBV30 | TGTGCCTGGACGGGCCTTCAGCAGGGGGATCTCTATGGCTACACCTTC | CAWTGLQQGDLYGYTF